These T cell receptor beta chains were read from a single sample in a study of blood T cells in healthy people across ages. TCRdb called the 5' RACE reads again in MiXCR, with one record for every CDR3 protein. Of about 1.8 million distinct CDR3 sequences in the sample, around half were seen once. The specimen was blood. These receptors were taken from a woman between 35 and 50 years old in good health. Both conserved end residues are trimmed from each CDR3. The D gene is left open where the match is weak.

V	J	D	CDR3
TRBV20-1	TRBJ2-7	TRBD2	SARRSGDSSYEQY
TRBV10-3	TRBJ2-3	TRBD1	AITRQGATDTQY
TRBV7-2	TRBJ1-6	.	ASSLEGTLH
TRBV7-2	TRBJ2-2	TRBD2	ASRFSGGNTGELF
TRBV4-3	TRBJ2-1	TRBD1	ASSQDGTGPDEQF
TRBV4-2	TRBJ1-4	TRBD1	ASSQATQGVEKLF
TRBV20-1	TRBJ2-3	.	SARDQGSGDTQY
TRBV5-1	TRBJ2-4	.	ASSQRQGGSIIQY
TRBV4-2	TRBJ2-7	TRBD2	ASSQEGRGASYEQY
TRBV2	TRBJ1-5	.	ASIERSNQPQH
TRBV7-3	TRBJ2-1	TRBD2	ASSTSGGVLGNEQF
TRBV11-2	TRBJ2-7	TRBD2	ASSLGTSGTSYEQY
TRBV20-1	TRBJ2-3	TRBD1	SPGRQGGTDTQY
TRBV7-9	TRBJ2-1	TRBD1	ASSLRTGGILEDEQF
TRBV7-2	TRBJ2-5	.	ASRTRDTETQY
TRBV12-3/TRBV12-4	TRBJ1-2	.	ASSYTMGHYGYT
TRBV28	TRBJ2-3	.	ASTGGASTDTQY
TRBV12-3/TRBV12-4	TRBJ2-5	.	ASSFGTFEQY
TRBV18	TRBJ2-5	.	ASSPGFQETQY
TRBV15	TRBJ1-4	.	ATSREPAEKLF
TRBV4-2	TRBJ1-2	.	VSSQDDSGRDYGYT
TRBV29-1	TRBJ2-3	TRBD2	SVFVGLAGGPSDTQY
TRBV2	TRBJ1-1	.	ASSEGRWGTEAF
TRBV28	TRBJ2-4	TRBD1	ASSYSGTGGIQY
TRBV29-1	TRBJ2-3	.	SGLTGDTQY
TRBV29-1	TRBJ1-2	TRBD1	SAVKGTGGPGAGYT
TRBV4-3	TRBJ2-5	.	ASSQDPGGETQY
TRBV29-1	TRBJ2-1	.	SVELESSYNEQF
TRBV12-3/TRBV12-4	TRBJ1-1	.	ASNRENTEAF
TRBV9	TRBJ2-1	TRBD2	ASSVRAGANEQF
TRBV6-1	TRBJ2-7	.	ASSEHSGPYEQY
TRBV4-1	TRBJ2-7	.	ASSPGPLSNEQV
TRBV7-7	TRBJ2-5	.	ASSLPGSLRETQY
TRBV7-2	TRBJ1-6	TRBD1	ASSLNGQGHSPLH
TRBV5-1	TRBJ2-7	.	ASSLAPRTEYEQY
TRBV6-2/TRBV6-3	TRBJ2-3	.	ASGDYRTTDTQY
TRBV20-1	TRBJ2-1	.	SASLLGRRTEQF
TRBV12-3/TRBV12-4	TRBJ2-3	.	ASSPRRRGRIDTQY
TRBV12-3/TRBV12-4	TRBJ2-5	TRBD2	ASSLGGGVRETQY
TRBV6-5	TRBJ1-2	TRBD1	ASRRDGTGGYGYT
TRBV20-1	TRBJ1-5	.	SAVKPGTPFDQPQH